Given below is one T cell receptor (beta chain) in context. Antigen: not known. This sample was included in a study of vaccination effects on CD4 cells after COVID-19. Whole-study results and caveats: A shortage of convalescent patients and an absence of early post-infection timepoints characterized the study.

Method: immunoSEQ multiplex PCR; TCRdb's copy keeps in-frame clones and lacks some. Of tens of thousands of clones in the sample, 65% to 80% were seen once. Cultured cells yielded isolated CD4+ T cells after more than nine days. The receptor was isolated from a human donor who received a COVID-19 vaccine. Sequencing used CD4+ T cells from PBMCs cultured without peptide, obtained before COVID-19 vaccination.

The CDR3 coding sequence is TGCGCCAGCTCGGTGGGGGGGGGCTGGGAGCAGTACTTC. As protein: CASSVGGGWEQYF. V usage is TRBV10-1 and J usage is TRBJ2-7; the D gene is possibly TRBD2 (7 bases). V shed 8 bases and J shed 7 bases, with 18 bases lying between them. CDR1 and CDR2 (germline): WNHNN, SYGVQD (reference sequence). This CDR3 has 13 residues.